The next 20 T cell receptor beta chains were all read from a single sample in a study of T cells in Graves' hyperthyroidism and ophthalmopathy. TCR beta CDR3 regions were amplified from RNA transcripts. The primer set for the first-round RT-PCR of the TCR CDR3 was HTBI. Via MiXCR, TCRdb re-called the multiplex PCR reads, giving one row per CDR3 protein. Of a few hundred thousand distinct CDR3 sequences in the sample, approximately 14% were seen once. The sequenced sample was blood. These receptors came from a woman younger than 35 with Graves' hyperthyroidism.

There are many counts of this clonotype. CDR3 coding DNA: TGCAGTGCTAAGAGTGGACACGACCAAGAGACCCAGTACTTC. It codes for CSAKSGHDQETQYF. The rearrangement links TRBV20-1 to TRBJ2-5; TRBD1 is a possible D gene (5 bases). Germline-derived CDR1 and CDR2 are DFQATT and SNEGSKA (reference sequence). Trimming removed 4 bases from V and 0 bases from J, with 12 bases in between. This CDR3 is 14 amino acids long.

This clonotype was found many times. CDR3 protein: CASSLDRGRTEAFF. The CDR3 bases are TGTGCCAGCAGCCTCGACAGGGGGCGTACTGAAGCTTTCTTT. The chain has TRBV27 and TRBJ1-1; 10 bases match TRBD1. The trim removed 6 bases at V and 5 bases at J, leaving 6 bases unmatched. The CDR3 runs to 14 residues. Germline CDR1 and CDR2: MNHEY and SMNVEV (reference sequence).

This clonotype turned up a few times. The chain carries TRBV29-1 and TRBJ2-1; TRBD1 might be the D (6 bases). Trimming shortened V by 7 bases and J by 7 bases, and 11 bases separated the two germline ends. The length of the CDR3 is 11 residues. The germline V gene encodes CDR1 SQVTM and CDR2 ANQGSEA. The CDR3 loop is CSDQGYNEQFF. The CDR3 DNA sequence: TGCAGCGACCAGGGGTATAATGAGCAGTTCTTC.

This clonotype turned up a few times. Given a much more abundant clone one base away, this may be a read error. This sequence joins TRBV7-2 and TRBJ2-7, with D possibly matching TRBD2 (5 bases). The length of the CDR3 is 14 residues. Germline loops: CDR1 SGHTA, CDR2 FQGNSA. This CDR3 is CASSSGGSSYERYV. The CDR3 DNA follows: TGTGCCAGCAGCTCCGGAGGCAGCTCCTACGAGCGGTACGTC.

This clonotype has only a few counts. The chain employs TRBV6-1 and TRBJ1-2; 9 bases match TRBD1. The V segment lost 5 bases and the J segment 4 bases; nucleotides outside the gene matches: 8. Germline V gene lookup returns CDR1 MNHNS and CDR2 SASEGT. The CDR3 is made up of 15 amino acids. CDR3 DNA sequence: TGTGCCAGCAGTTCCCCGGGACAGGGAGGCTATGGCTACACCTTC. Translation gives CASSSPGQGGYGYTF.

Ten or more counts support this clonotype. The V gene is TRBV10-3, the J gene TRBJ2-1, with TRBD2 identical over 11 bases. CDR3 length: 16 amino acids. V lost 6 bases and J lost 7; bases outside the gene matches: 11. The germline gives CDR1 ENHRY, CDR2 SYGVKD. CDR3 bases: TGTGCCATCAGGGCCTCGTTAGCGGGAGGGGTGAATGAGCAGTTCTTC. Its protein product is CAIRASLAGGVNEQFF.

The V call is TRBV5-6, the J call TRBJ1-2, with D perhaps TRBD1 (6 bases). The V and J ends lost 4 bases and 7 bases respectively, with 11 bases between them. This CDR3 has 12 residues. CDR1 is SGHDT and CDR2 is YYEEEE in the germline V gene. In DNA, the CDR3 is TGTGCCAGCAGCGCAGGGGTTACTGGCTACACCTTC. This translates into CASSAGVTGYTF. Together with reference TRBV5-6 and TRBJ1-2, the CDR3 gives the full variable domain: DAGVTQSPTHLIKTRGQQVTLRCSPKSGHDTVSWYQQALGQGPQFIFQYYEEEERQRGNFPDRFSGHQFPNYSSELNVNALLLGDSALYLCASSAGVTGYTFGSGTRLTVV.

This chain connects TRBV5-1 to TRBJ1-1; tentative D call: TRBD1 (5 bases). V lost 1 base, J lost 6 bases, and 10 bases lay in between. This CDR3 has 13 residues. Germline V lookup: CDR1 SGHRS, CDR2 YFSETQ. The CDR3 nucleotides read TGCGCCAGCAGCTTGAAGGCGACAGCTGAAGCTTTCTTT. It is translated as CASSLKATAEAFF. Using reference TRBV5-1 and TRBJ1-1 for the parts outside the CDR3, the full variable domain is KAGVTQTPRYLIKTRGQQVTLSCSPISGHRSVSWYQQTPGQGLQFLFEYFSETQRNKGNFPGRFSGRQFSNSRSEMNVSTLELGDSALYLCASSLKATAEAFFGQGTRLTVV.

The CDR3 region is CAISEKLAGGFGANVLTF. CDR3 in DNA: TGTGCCATCAGTGAGAAATTAGCGGGAGGGTTCGGGGCCAACGTCCTGACTTTC. The rearrangement uses TRBV10-3 and TRBJ2-6, with 11 bases lining up with TRBD2. J was trimmed by 4 bases and V by 2 bases; bases with no gene match: 7. The CDR3 consists of 18 residues. Germline V lookup: CDR1 ENHRY, CDR2 SYGVKD.

In this sample, this clonotype turned up many times. V gene TRBV12-3 or TRBV12-4 combines with J gene TRBJ2-3; no clear D gene. CDR3 length equals 14 residues. Trimming removed 7 bases from V and 2 bases from J, with 13 bases in between. CDR3 sequence reads: CASTPALITDTQYF. The CDR3, as DNA: TGTGCCAGCACCCCGGCGCTTATCACAGATACGCAGTATTTT.

There are many counts of this clonotype. The chain couples TRBV12-3 or TRBV12-4 to TRBJ1-4; D remains ambiguous. V was shortened by 1 base and J by 8 bases, with 11 bases between the two germline ends. This CDR3 is built from 14 residues. The CDR3 here is CASSLVGEGEKLFF. Here the CDR3 DNA reads TGTGCCAGCAGTTTAGTGGGAGAAGGAGAAAAACTGTTTTTT.

This clonotype was counted at least ten times. The V gene is TRBV27, the J gene TRBJ1-5, with 9 bases that match TRBD1. The V segment lost 4 bases and the J segment 2 bases; nucleotides outside the gene matches: 3. CDR1 is MNHEY, CDR2 SMNVEV, per germline (reference sequence). CDR3 size: 15 residues. DNA of the CDR3: TGTGCCAGCAGTTCACAGGGGGCTGGCAATCAGCCCCAGCATTTT. Its translation is CASSSQGAGNQPQHF.

This clonotype was detected ten times or more. The rearrangement uses TRBV12-3 or TRBV12-4 and TRBJ1-1; D uncertain. CDR3 length equals 11 residues. V was clipped by 6 bases and J by 2 bases, with 4 bases between them. The DNA for the CDR3 is TGTGCCAGCAGCCGTAACACTGAAGCTTTCTTT. This sequence encodes CASSRNTEAFF.

This clonotype was seen at least ten times. This rearrangement joins TRBV10-3 to TRBJ1-2; 9 bases are shared with TRBD1. Unmatched junction bases numbered 7, after V lost 4 bases and J lost 4 bases. The CDR3 is made up of 15 amino acids. Germline assignment: CDR1 ENHRY and CDR2 SYGVKD. The CDR3 DNA follows: TGTGCCATCAGTGCACCGGGACAGGGAACCTATGGCTACACCTTC. It encodes CAISAPGQGTYGYTF.

Ten or more counts support this clonotype. The chain combines TRBV29-1 with TRBJ1-1, with D perhaps TRBD1 (5 bases). Germline loops: CDR1 SQVTM, CDR2 ANQGSEA. The CDR3 length is 13 residues. V shed 0 bases and J shed 5 bases, with 10 bases lying between them. This chain's CDR3 is CSVEEQGGTEAFF. In DNA form, the CDR3 reads TGCAGCGTTGAAGAGCAGGGAGGAACTGAAGCTTTCTTT.

This clonotype was seen a few times. The chain employs TRBV29-1 and TRBJ1-6; 7 bases are shared with TRBD1. Trimming took 7 bases from V and 8 from J; bases not matched to a gene: 8. This CDR3 has 13 amino acids. Germline CDR1 is SQVTM and CDR2 is ANQGSEA. For the CDR3, the DNA is TGCAGCGCCAAGTTAGGGGGCGATTCACCCCTCCACTTT. Translating gives CSAKLGGDSPLHF.

Many counts were recorded for this clonotype. V usage is TRBV7-9 and J usage is TRBJ1-2; tentatively, D is TRBD1 (6 bases). V lost 1 base and J 6 bases, leaving 12 bases between the germline ends. Per the germline V gene, CDR1 is SEHNR and CDR2 is FQNEAQ (reference sequence). This CDR3 comprises 14 residues. The CDR3 here is CASSLGIAGDGYTF. CDR3 DNA sequence: TGTGCCAGCAGCTTAGGGATCGCAGGGGATGGCTACACCTTC.

This clonotype was counted only a few times. The rearrangement joins TRBV5-1 to TRBJ2-5; 11 nucleotides agree with TRBD2. The CDR3 contains 15 residues. Germline V gene data show CDR1 as SGHRS and CDR2 as YFSETQ. Trimming took 4 bases from V and 2 from J; bases not matched to a gene: 4. The CDR3: CASSGGTSGQETQYF. CDR3 DNA sequence: TGCGCCAGCAGCGGCGGGACTAGCGGACAAGAGACCCAGTACTTC.

This clonotype has a count of ten or more. This chain uses TRBV12-3 or TRBV12-4 with TRBJ2-5, with D tentatively TRBD2 (5 bases). The V and J ends lost 3 bases and 7 bases respectively, with 12 bases between them. The CDR3 has 13 residues. The CDR3: CASSFDSVGTQYF. The DNA of the CDR3 is TGTGCCAGCAGTTTCGATAGCGTGGGGACCCAGTACTTC.

At least ten counts were recorded for this clonotype. V is TRBV10-3 and J is TRBJ2-7; D possibly corresponds to TRBD1 (6 bases). The CDR3 consists of 12 residues. Germline loops: CDR1 ENHRY, CDR2 SYGVKD. The V and J ends lost 9 bases and 6 bases respectively, with 15 bases between them. Here the CDR3 reads CAIAPTGTEQYV. CDR3 in DNA: TGTGCCATTGCCCCTACAGGGACCGAGCAGTACGTC.